This T cell receptor (beta chain) was sequenced in a study of blood T cell repertoires in COVID-19. This CDR3 is 14 amino acids long. The germline V and J ends were trimmed by 0 bases and 10 bases, with 14 bases remaining between them. Germline-derived CDR1 and CDR2 are ENHRY and SYGVKD. Only one count was recorded for this clone. Clones were read by immunoSEQ multiplex PCR, and TCRdb kept only the in-frame ones, dropping some. Among 200,000 to 250,000 clones, around 90% were seen once, and the ten largest hold over 9.5%. The J gene is TRBJ2-3, the V gene TRBV10-3; D possibly corresponds to TRBD2 (6 bases). Sample: peripheral blood. The receptor was isolated from a woman between 18 and 29 years old who had recovered from COVID-19. CDR3 amino acids: CAISESAPIAAQYF. CDR3 in DNA: TGTGCCATCAGTGAGTCGGCGCCTATAGCGGCGCAGTATTTT.